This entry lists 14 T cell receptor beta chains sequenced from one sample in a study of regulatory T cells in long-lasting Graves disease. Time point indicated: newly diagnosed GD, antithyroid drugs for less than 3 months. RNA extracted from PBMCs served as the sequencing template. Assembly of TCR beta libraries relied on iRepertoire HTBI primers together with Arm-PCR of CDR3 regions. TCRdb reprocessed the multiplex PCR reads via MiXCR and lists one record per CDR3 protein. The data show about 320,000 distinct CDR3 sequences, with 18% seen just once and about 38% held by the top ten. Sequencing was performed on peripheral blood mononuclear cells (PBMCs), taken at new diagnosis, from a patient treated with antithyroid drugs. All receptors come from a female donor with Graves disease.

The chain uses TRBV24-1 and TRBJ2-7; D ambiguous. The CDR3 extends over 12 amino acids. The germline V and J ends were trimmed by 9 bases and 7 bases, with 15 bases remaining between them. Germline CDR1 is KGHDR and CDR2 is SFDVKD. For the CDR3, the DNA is TGTGCCACCGGGTTGAGGACCGATGAGCAGTACTTC. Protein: CATGLRTDEQYF.

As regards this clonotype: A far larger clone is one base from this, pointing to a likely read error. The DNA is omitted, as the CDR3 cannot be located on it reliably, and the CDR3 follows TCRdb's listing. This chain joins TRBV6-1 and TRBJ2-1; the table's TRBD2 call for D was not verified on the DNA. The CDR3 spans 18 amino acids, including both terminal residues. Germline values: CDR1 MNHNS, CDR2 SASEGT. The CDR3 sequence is CASSTWGLGTSGDYELYF.

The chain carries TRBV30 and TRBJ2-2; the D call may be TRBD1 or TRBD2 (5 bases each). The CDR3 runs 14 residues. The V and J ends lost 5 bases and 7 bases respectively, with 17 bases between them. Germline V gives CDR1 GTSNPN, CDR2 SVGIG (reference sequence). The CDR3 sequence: CAWGHGAFNGELFF. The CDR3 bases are TGTGCCTGGGGGCACGGGGCCTTCAACGGGGAGCTGTTTTTT.

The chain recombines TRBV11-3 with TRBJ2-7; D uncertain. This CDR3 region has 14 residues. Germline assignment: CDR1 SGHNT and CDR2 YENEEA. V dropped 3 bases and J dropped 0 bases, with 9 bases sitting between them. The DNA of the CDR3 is TGTGCCAGCAGCTTGTCGGATAGCTCCTACGAGCAGTACTTC. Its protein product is CASSLSDSSYEQYF.

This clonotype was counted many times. The CDR3 region has the DNA TGTGCCAGCAGTCCTACCGCCAGGGCAGGGTACCTCCTCCCCCTCCACTTT. It encodes CASSPTARAGYLLPLHF. The V call is TRBV6-1, the J call TRBJ1-6; a possible D gene is TRBD1 (5 bases). This CDR3 spans 17 amino acids. Germline lookup yields CDR1 MNHNS and CDR2 SASEGT. Trimming took 5 bases from V and 13 from J, leaving 27 bases between them.

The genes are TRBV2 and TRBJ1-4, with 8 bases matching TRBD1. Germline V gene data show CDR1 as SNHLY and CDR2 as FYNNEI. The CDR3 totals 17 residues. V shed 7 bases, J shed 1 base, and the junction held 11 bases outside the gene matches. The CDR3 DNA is TGTGCCAGCACCCAGGACAGGGTTTCGGGAACTAATGAAAAACTGTTTTTT. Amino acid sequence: CASTQDRVSGTNEKLFF.

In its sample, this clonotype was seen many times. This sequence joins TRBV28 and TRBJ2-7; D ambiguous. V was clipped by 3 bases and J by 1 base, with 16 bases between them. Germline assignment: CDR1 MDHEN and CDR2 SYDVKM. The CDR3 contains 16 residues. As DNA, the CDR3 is TGTGCCAGCAGTTTTTCGGGCAGCTTATTATCCTACGAGCAGTACTTC. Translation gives CASSFSGSLLSYEQYF. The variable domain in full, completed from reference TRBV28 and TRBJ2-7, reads DVKVTQSSRYLVKRTGEKVFLECVQDMDHENMFWYRQDPGLGLRLIYFSYDVKMKEKGDIPEGYSVSREKKERFSLILESASTNQTSMYLCASSFSGSLLSYEQYFGPGTRLTVT.

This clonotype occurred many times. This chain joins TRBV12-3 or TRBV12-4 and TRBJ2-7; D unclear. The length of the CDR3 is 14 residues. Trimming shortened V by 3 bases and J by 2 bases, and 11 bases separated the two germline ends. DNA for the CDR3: TGTGCCAGCAGTTTCGCAGGCACCACCTACGAGCAGTACTTC. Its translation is CASSFAGTTYEQYF.

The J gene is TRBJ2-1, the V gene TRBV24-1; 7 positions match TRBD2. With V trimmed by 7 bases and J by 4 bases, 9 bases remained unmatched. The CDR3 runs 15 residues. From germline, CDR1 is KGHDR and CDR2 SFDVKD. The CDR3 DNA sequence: TGTGCCACCAGACCCGGGACTACCGTGTACAATGAGCAGTTCTTC. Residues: CATRPGTTVYNEQFF.

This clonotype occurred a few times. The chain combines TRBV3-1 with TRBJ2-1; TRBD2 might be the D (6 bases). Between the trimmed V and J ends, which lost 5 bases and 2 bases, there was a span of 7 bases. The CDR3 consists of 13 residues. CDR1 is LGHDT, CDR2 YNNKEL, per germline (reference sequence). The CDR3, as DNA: TGTGCCAGCAGCTGGACTACCTACAATGAGCAGTTCTTC. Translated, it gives CASSWTTYNEQFF.

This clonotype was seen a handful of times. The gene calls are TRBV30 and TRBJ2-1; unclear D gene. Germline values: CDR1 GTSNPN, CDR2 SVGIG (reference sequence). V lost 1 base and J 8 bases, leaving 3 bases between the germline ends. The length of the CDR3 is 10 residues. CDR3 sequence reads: CAWSEHEQFF. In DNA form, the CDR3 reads TGTGCCTGGAGTGAGCATGAGCAGTTCTTC.

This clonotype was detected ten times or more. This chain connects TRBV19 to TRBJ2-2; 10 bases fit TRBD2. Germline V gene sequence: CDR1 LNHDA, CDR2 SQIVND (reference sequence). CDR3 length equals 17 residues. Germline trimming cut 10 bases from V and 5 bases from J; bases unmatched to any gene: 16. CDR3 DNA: TGTGCCACTACGAGGGCGGCTAGCGGGAGTGGTACCGGGGAGCTGTTTTTT. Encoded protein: CATTRAASGSGTGELFF.

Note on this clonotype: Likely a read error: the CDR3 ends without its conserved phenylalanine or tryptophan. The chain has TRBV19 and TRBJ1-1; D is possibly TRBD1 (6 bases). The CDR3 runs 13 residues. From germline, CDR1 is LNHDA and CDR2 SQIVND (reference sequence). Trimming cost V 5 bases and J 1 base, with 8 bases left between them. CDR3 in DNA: TGTGCCAGTAGTTGGGGACAGAACACTGAAGCTTTCCTT. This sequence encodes CASSWGQNTEAFL.

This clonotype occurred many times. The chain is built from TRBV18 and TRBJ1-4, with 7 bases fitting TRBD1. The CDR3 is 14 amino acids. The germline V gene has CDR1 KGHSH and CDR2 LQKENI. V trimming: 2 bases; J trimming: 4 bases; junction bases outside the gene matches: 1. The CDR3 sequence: CASSPGTDNEKLFF. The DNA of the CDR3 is TGTGCCAGCTCACCAGGGACAGATAATGAAAAACTGTTTTTT.